One sample yielded the 31 T cell receptor beta chains listed below, sequenced in a study of identical twins. TCRdb re-called the 5' RACE reads through MiXCR, storing one row per CDR3 protein. Counted here are 500,000 to 550,000 distinct CDR3 sequences, about a fifth occurring once; the ten biggest clones make up around 0.48%. These data were also reused for a study on yellow fever vaccine responses in identical twins.

Sequenced input: CD4+ T cells sorted from blood. The receptors derive from a woman aged 18-29 years in good health.

The chain couples TRBV11-2 to TRBJ2-3; no definite D call. V was pared by 3 bases and J by 4 bases, with 8 bases between. CDR1 is SGHAT and CDR2 is FQNNGV in the germline V gene. The CDR3 consists of 13 residues. CDR3 sequence: CASSFVFSDTQYF. In DNA, the CDR3 is TGTGCCAGCAGCTTCGTGTTCTCAGATACGCAGTATTTT.

The V and J genes are TRBV7-9 and TRBJ1-4; D possibly corresponds to TRBD1 (5 bases). Germline lookup yields CDR1 SEHNR and CDR2 FQNEAQ (reference sequence). The CDR3 loop spans 15 amino acids. Trimming shortened V by 2 bases and J by 0 bases, and 7 bases separated the two germline ends. The CDR3 DNA reads as TGTGCCAGCAGCTTAAGGGGCGCAACTAATGAAAAACTGTTTTTT. As protein: CASSLRGATNEKLFF.

This clonotype has just a few counts. V and J are TRBV20-1 and TRBJ2-3, with 11 bases aligning to TRBD2. Germline V lookup: CDR1 DFQATT, CDR2 SNEGSKA (reference sequence). After removal of 6 bases from V and 14 bases from J, the junction contained 7 bases not matched to a gene. The CDR3 totals 11 residues. DNA for the CDR3: TGCAGTGCACAATCTAGCGGGAGGAGGTATTTT. This translates into CSAQSSGRRYF.

This clonotype was detected a few times. This chain connects TRBV12-3 or TRBV12-4 to TRBJ1-5, with 7 bases identical to TRBD1. This CDR3 spans 15 amino acids. With 6 bases clipped from V and 4 bases from J, the junction kept 9 bases outside the gene matches. The CDR3, as DNA: TGTGCCAGCAGCCTCTGGGACAGCTTGAATCAGCCCCAGCATTTT. It translates to CASSLWDSLNQPQHF.

In this sample, this clonotype turned up a few times. The chain combines TRBV6-1 with TRBJ2-5; D remains unclear. Per the germline V gene, CDR1 is MNHNS and CDR2 is SASEGT. CDR3 length equals 13 residues. With 6 bases removed from V and 1 base from J, the gap between germline ends came to 9 bases. The CDR3 bases are TGTGCCAGCAGATTGGGCGCCCAAGAGACCCAGTACTTC. This gives the protein CASRLGAQETQYF.

The chain employs TRBV20-1 and TRBJ2-2, with D possibly matching TRBD2 (5 bases). The CDR3 extends over 12 amino acids. Germline lookup yields CDR1 DFQATT and CDR2 SNEGSKA (reference sequence). V was clipped by 6 bases and J by 4 bases, with 9 bases between them. The CDR3 DNA reads as TGCAGTGCCATGGCGGGCACCGGGGAGCTGTTTTTT. Its protein is CSAMAGTGELFF.

The sample holds a few counts of this clonotype. The chain couples TRBV5-1 to TRBJ1-2; perhaps TRBD1 as D (5 bases). V gave up 4 bases and J gave up 2 bases, with 18 bases separating them. CDR1 is SGHRS, CDR2 YFSETQ, per germline. The CDR3 has 16 residues. CDR3 region: CASSPLAAGKNYGYTF. In DNA form, the CDR3 reads TGCGCCAGCAGCCCCCTCGCGGCAGGGAAGAACTATGGCTACACCTTC. Together with reference TRBV5-1 and TRBJ1-2, the CDR3 gives the full variable domain: KAGVTQTPRYLIKTRGQQVTLSCSPISGHRSVSWYQQTPGQGLQFLFEYFSETQRNKGNFPGRFSGRQFSNSRSEMNVSTLELGDSALYLCASSPLAAGKNYGYTFGSGTRLTVV.

This chain uses TRBV7-9 with TRBJ2-1; 8 bases match TRBD2. The trim removed 7 bases at V and 3 bases at J, leaving 11 bases unmatched. Germline CDR1 is SEHNR and CDR2 is FQNEAQ (reference sequence). The CDR3 is made up of 16 amino acids. The chain's CDR3 is CASTPGGVKGYNEQFF. For the CDR3, the DNA is TGTGCCAGCACCCCCGGGGGGGTTAAGGGCTACAATGAGCAGTTCTTC.

This clonotype has more than one count but fewer than ten. In nucleotides, the CDR3 is TGTGCCAGCACCCGGGGTAAACCGGCTGATACGCAGTATTTT. Translated, it gives CASTRGKPADTQYF. The chain couples TRBV5-6 to TRBJ2-3, with D possibly matching TRBD2 (5 bases). The V gene's germline CDR1 is SGHDT and CDR2 YYEEEE. Trimming removed 6 bases at V and 6 bases at J, with 17 bases between. CDR3 size: 14 residues.

This chain connects TRBV11-2 to TRBJ2-7; weak D call: TRBD1 (6 bases). V was shortened by 5 bases and J by 4 bases, with 12 bases between the two germline ends. Germline assignment: CDR1 SGHAT and CDR2 FQNNGV. The CDR3 totals 13 residues. The CDR3 DNA follows: TGTGCCAGCAGCCTGGGGACATTTTACGAGCAGTACGTC. The encoded protein is CASSLGTFYEQYV.

This clonotype was seen more than once but under ten times. V usage is TRBV5-1 and J usage is TRBJ2-1; D is unclear. With 0 bases removed from V and 0 bases from J, the gap between germline ends came to 16 bases. The CDR3 runs 18 residues. Germline CDR1 is SGHRS and CDR2 is YFSETQ. CDR3 DNA: TGCGCCAGCAGCTTGGTCTCCGGGCACTCCTTCTCCTACAATGAGCAGTTCTTC. Residues: CASSLVSGHSFSYNEQFF.

This clonotype came up a few times. The chain combines TRBV27 with TRBJ2-1; the D is unclear. Germline values: CDR1 MNHEY, CDR2 SMNVEV (reference sequence). Trimming left V 0 bases short and J 2 bases short, with 8 bases between. The CDR3 has 15 amino acids. CDR3 amino acids: CASSLSHVTYNEQFF. CDR3 bases: TGTGCCAGCAGTTTATCGCACGTCACCTACAATGAGCAGTTCTTC.

The rearrangement joins TRBV7-9 to TRBJ1-3; unclear D gene. Trimming removed 6 bases from V and 0 bases from J, with 9 bases in between. The germline V gene encodes CDR1 SEHNR and CDR2 FQNEAQ (reference sequence). The CDR3 runs to 14 residues. In nucleotides, the CDR3 is TGTGCCAGCAGGCCGCAGAGCTCTGGAAACACCATATATTTT. It codes for CASRPQSSGNTIYF.

This clonotype was observed a few times. V usage is TRBV15 and J usage is TRBJ1-5; a weak D match, TRBD1 (6 bases). Germline V gene lookup returns CDR1 LNHNV and CDR2 YYDKDF (reference sequence). The CDR3 covers 16 residues. Trimming left V 2 bases short and J 0 bases short, with 11 bases between. CDR3 nucleotides: TGTGCCACCAGCAGAATGACAGGTAGTAGCAATCAGCCCCAGCATTTT. Translating gives CATSRMTGSSNQPQHF.

This clonotype was recorded a few times. The CDR3: CASRVTGGRGYGYTF. CDR3 nucleotide sequence: TGTGCCAGCAGGGTGACGGGGGGCCGAGGCTATGGCTACACCTTC. The chain employs TRBV12-3 or TRBV12-4 and TRBJ1-2; D might be TRBD1 (6 bases). The V end was cut by 6 bases, the J end by 4 bases, with 18 bases between. This CDR3 has 15 amino acids.

The chain combines TRBV6-1 with TRBJ2-3; 9 bases fit TRBD1. The CDR3 consists of 16 residues. J lost 1 base, V lost 6 bases, and 8 bases had no gene match. The V gene's germline CDR1 is MNHNS and CDR2 SASEGT. The CDR3 protein is CASRDLWTGGTDTQYF. CDR3 nucleotides: TGTGCCAGCAGGGATCTATGGACAGGGGGCACAGATACGCAGTATTTT.

This clonotype appeared once. CDR3 bases: TGTGCCAGCACCGAAGAGGGAGGGAAGATATCCGGGGAGCTGTTTTTT. It yields the protein CASTEEGGKISGELFF. The chain has TRBV2 and TRBJ2-2; 7 bases align to TRBD2. The CDR3 consists of 16 residues. Trimming removed 7 bases from V and 6 bases from J; junction bases left unmatched: 14. In germline, CDR1 is SNHLY, CDR2 FYNNEI.

This rearrangement joins TRBV9 to TRBJ2-1; tentative D call: TRBD2 (5 bases). Germline lookup yields CDR1 SGDLS and CDR2 YYNGEE. This CDR3 is 15 amino acids long. Trimming removed 0 bases at V and 9 bases at J, with 16 bases between. CDR3 in amino acids: CASSVGPSGLGEQFF. CDR3 nucleotides: TGTGCCAGCAGCGTAGGGCCATCGGGGTTAGGTGAGCAGTTCTTC. Together with reference TRBV9 and TRBJ2-1, the CDR3 gives the full variable domain: DSGVTQTPKHLITATGQRVTLRCSPRSGDLSVYWYQQSLDQGLQFLIQYYNGEERAKGNILERFSAQQFPDLHSELNLSSLELGDSALYFCASSVGPSGLGEQFFGPGTRLTVL.

This clonotype was counted between two and nine times. The chain couples TRBV5-1 to TRBJ2-5; D gene unclear. V was pared by 4 bases and J by 5 bases, with 12 bases between. The CDR3 spans 13 residues. Germline lookup yields CDR1 SGHRS and CDR2 YFSETQ. CDR3 sequence reads: CASSKENVETQYF. DNA for the CDR3: TGCGCCAGCAGCAAGGAAAATGTGGAGACCCAGTACTTC.

The chain couples TRBV12-3 or TRBV12-4 to TRBJ1-1; 10 nucleotides agree with TRBD1. This CDR3 comprises 12 residues. J gave up 11 bases and V 5 bases, and 5 bases lay outside the gene matches. The CDR3 region has the DNA TGTGCCAGCAGTCGGGGACAGGGGAAGGCTTTCTTT. Residues: CASSRGQGKAFF.

This clonotype was observed a handful of times. The chain is built from TRBV2 and TRBJ2-7; D is uncertain. V was shortened by 1 base and J by 7 bases, with 11 bases between the two germline ends. Germline values: CDR1 SNHLY, CDR2 FYNNEI. The CDR3 runs 13 residues. The CDR3 spells CASSEDFSFEQYV. The CDR3 DNA reads as TGTGCCAGCAGTGAAGACTTCTCTTTTGAGCAGTACGTC.

V is TRBV5-6 and J is TRBJ2-3; a possible D gene is TRBD2 (5 bases). V lost 4 bases to trimming and J lost 3 bases, with 12 bases between them. The V gene's germline CDR1 is SGHDT and CDR2 YYEEEE. The CDR3 covers 14 residues. The CDR3 region has the DNA TGTGCCAGCAGCGAAGTCGGGATAACAGATACGCAGTATTTT. It is translated as CASSEVGITDTQYF.

The chain couples TRBV10-2 to TRBJ2-5, with 8 bases lining up with TRBD2. Losses at the gene ends were 6 bases for V and 1 base for J; bases not matched to a gene: 4. The CDR3 consists of 14 residues. Germline CDR1 is WSHSY and CDR2 is SAAADI. Here the CDR3 DNA reads TGCGCCAGCAGGGCGGGGGGTATCCAAGAGACCCAGTACTTC. Translated: CASRAGGIQETQYF.

The table lists this clonotype with many counts. The rearrangement joins TRBV5-1 to TRBJ2-2; possible D gene TRBD1, 6 bases. The CDR3 sequence is 13 residues long. Germline loops: CDR1 SGHRS, CDR2 YFSETQ. V lost 0 bases and J lost 6, with 6 bases in between. CDR3 amino acids: CASSLDRAGELFF. As DNA, the CDR3 is TGCGCCAGCAGCTTGGACAGGGCCGGGGAGCTGTTTTTT.

There are a few counts of this clonotype. The CDR3 nucleotides are TGTGCCAGCAGCAGGACCACTGAAGCTTTCTTT. This encodes CASSRTTEAFF. J is TRBJ1-1 and V is TRBV12-3 or TRBV12-4; D is ambiguous. There are 11 residues in the CDR3. V was cut by 6 bases and J by 4 bases, with 6 bases left in between.

CDR3 amino acids: CASSPSPGPPFMNTEAFF. The CDR3 DNA is TGCGCCAGCAGCCCAAGCCCGGGGCCCCCCTTTATGAACACTGAAGCTTTCTTT. The chain carries TRBV4-1 and TRBJ1-1, with D maybe TRBD1 (5 bases). V gave up 4 bases and J gave up 0 bases, with 21 bases separating them. CDR3 length equals 18 residues. From germline, CDR1 is MGHRA and CDR2 YSYEKL.

This clonotype appeared a few times. The chain uses TRBV5-1 and TRBJ2-7; D might be TRBD2 (6 bases). Per the germline V gene, CDR1 is SGHRS and CDR2 is YFSETQ. Between the trimmed V and J ends, which lost 3 bases and 2 bases, there was a span of 15 bases. This CDR3 has 15 residues. The CDR3 DNA sequence: TGCGCCAGCAGCTATAGAGGGACTGCTGCCTACGAGCAGTACTTC. It is translated as CASSYRGTAAYEQYF.

This clonotype was recorded a few times. This chain's CDR3 is CASRATGISPLHF. In nucleotides, the CDR3 is TGTGCCAGCAGGGCCACAGGGATTTCACCCCTCCACTTT. This chain connects TRBV6-1 to TRBJ1-6; TRBD1 might be the D (6 bases). CDR1 is MNHNS and CDR2 is SASEGT in the germline V gene. The ends were cut back, 6 bases at V and 9 bases at J, with 12 bases in the middle. The length of the CDR3 is 13 residues.

On this clonotype itself: This sequence may be a read error, since a much larger clone differs from it by one base. The rearrangement links TRBV7-2 to TRBJ2-1; TRBD1 matches 7 bases. Germline V gene sequence: CDR1 SGHTA, CDR2 FQGNSA. The CDR3 runs to 13 residues. CDR3: CASSLGQRNEQLF. The DNA for the CDR3 is TGTGCCAGCAGCTTGGGACAGAGGAATGAGCAGCTCTTC.

CDR3 region: CASSPSRDTYEQYF. The DNA of the CDR3 is TGTGCCAGCAGCCCCTCCCGGGATACCTACGAGCAGTACTTC. The chain couples TRBV27 to TRBJ2-7, with a weak D call TRBD2 (5 bases). V lost 6 bases to trimming and J lost 2 bases, with 14 bases between them. There are 14 residues in the CDR3. CDR1 MNHEY and CDR2 SMNVEV come from the germline V gene (reference sequence).

The chain uses TRBV25-1 and TRBJ2-1; D is undetermined. Trimming took off 6 bases at V and 8 bases at J, with 26 bases between the two ends. CDR3 length: 17 amino acids. The germline CDR1 and CDR2 sequences are MGHDK and SYGVNS. The CDR3, as DNA: TGTGCCAGCAGCTCCCCGATCCACAGCCTAAGGGTTGATGAGCAGTTCTTC. This translates into CASSSPIHSLRVDEQFF.